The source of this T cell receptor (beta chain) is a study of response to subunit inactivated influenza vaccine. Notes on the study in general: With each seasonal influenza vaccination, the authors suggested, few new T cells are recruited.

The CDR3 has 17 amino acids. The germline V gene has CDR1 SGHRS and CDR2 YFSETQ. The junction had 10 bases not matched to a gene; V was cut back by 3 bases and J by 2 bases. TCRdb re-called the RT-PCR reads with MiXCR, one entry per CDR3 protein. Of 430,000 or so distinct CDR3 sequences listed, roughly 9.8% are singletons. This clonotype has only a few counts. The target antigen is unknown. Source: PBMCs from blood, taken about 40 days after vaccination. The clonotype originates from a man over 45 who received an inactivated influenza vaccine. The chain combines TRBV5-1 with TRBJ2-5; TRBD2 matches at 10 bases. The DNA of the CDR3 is TGCGCCAGCAGCTCGGGGACAGCGGGAGGGGGACAAGAGACCCAGTACTTC. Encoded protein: CASSSGTAGGGQETQYF.